This T cell receptor beta chain stems from a study of blood T cell repertoires in COVID-19 (dated by TCRdb to the early 2020s). For context, the study as a whole: Samples from collaborators originated in the United States, Italy and Spain and spanned both the acute and convalescent phases of COVID-19. The material from the prospective study consisted of cDNA or gDNA derived from T cells, B-cell-depleted T cells, or PBMCs. Subjects who had been exposed to COVID-19, were actively infected with it, or had recovered from it provided the deeply sampled blood TCRbeta repertoires that made up the dataset. The repertoires were released in a freely available public database intended as a resource for research on the immune response to SARS-CoV-2. The samples were drawn from the first 160 participants of the ongoing ImmuneRACE study and from 950 to 1,500 subjects provided by 6 global collaborators. A de-identified subject ID, COVID-19 status, age in years and sex were almost always included in the sample metadata. HLA class I and class II types, where available, came from metadata supplied by the sample provider rather than from assay-based typing.

The immunoSEQ Assay, a bias-controlled multiplex PCR, was used to amplify TCRbeta CDR3 regions from genomic DNA. As for how the authors treated the data: Within the assay, amplification of reference gene primers was used to estimate how many nucleated cells each sample contained. To quantify the absolute abundance of each unique TCRbeta CDR3 rearrangement, sequence reads were collapsed and filtered. For each sample, productive Simpson clonality was calculated by taking the square root of Simpson's diversity index across productive rearrangements. TCRdb mirrors the immuneACCESS table, restricted to in-frame sequences. Some clones are absent from its copies; in checked studies, under half trace to an unresolved V gene, and the reason for the others is unknown. That table gives V, J and clone size, and the DNA gave D and trimming. For this sample the table gives about 170,000 clones, of which around 82% were detected only once. Less than 20% of the sample lies in the top ten.

Samples from volunteer blood donors who had recovered from COVID-19 were contributed by a second Seattle source. Whole blood was collected in K2EDTA tubes by collaborating institutions according to the institutions' own protocols. For TCRbeta analysis, collaborators shipped samples in one of three forms: frozen whole blood, isolated PBMCs, or DNA extracted from either of those sample types. The paper as a whole reports these results and caveats: The amount of clinical and demographic metadata varied by source and participant and was provided uncurated.

In the germline V gene, CDR1 corresponds to SGHRS and CDR2 to YFSETQ. The CDR3 has 15 amino acids, counting the end cysteine and phenylalanine. The read is trimmed to its CDR3 DNA, 45 bases read in frame from base 1. V is reduced by 7 bases and J by 1 base, leaving a spacing of 17 bases between them. Comment on this clone: Its antigen remains undetermined. Base qualities are not provided; no much larger clone lies one nucleotide away.

Sequencing was done on a sample of peripheral blood. The sequence was obtained from a woman aged 70-85 years who had recovered from COVID-19. Recombination joined TRBV5-1 with TRBJ1-1; no D gene call is confident. The sequenced DNA: TGCGCCAGCGGCCCCCAACCCCGGGGGAACACTGAAGCTTTCTTT. It translates to CASGPQPRGNTEAFF.